This entry lists 22 T cell receptor beta chains sequenced from one sample in a study of blood T cell repertoires in COVID-19. The table came from immunoSEQ multiplex PCR; TCRdb's copy has only in-frame clones and leaves some out. This repertoire shows around 100,000 clones, roughly 92% found once; its top ten account for 2.1%. Sequenced input: peripheral blood. The receptors come from a man aged 45-65 years with active COVID-19.

The V gene is TRBV7-6, the J gene TRBJ2-1; 12 positions match TRBD1. CDR1 SGHVS and CDR2 FNYEAQ come from the germline V gene. V shed 6 bases and J 5 bases; nucleotides not matched to a gene: 11. This CDR3 region has 17 residues. The DNA for the CDR3 is TGTGCCAGCAGGCCGTATCAGCGGGACAGGGGGCACAATGAGCAGTTCTTC. Translated: CASRPYQRDRGHNEQFF.

The chain joins TRBV5-1 to TRBJ2-1, with D possibly matching TRBD1 (5 bases). Trimming removed 3 bases at V and 13 bases at J, with 20 bases between. The CDR3 totals 14 residues. CDR1 and CDR2 from the germline V gene are SGHRS and YFSETQ. The DNA for the CDR3 is TGCGCCAGCAGCTCTGAAACAGGTATGGGGCGACAGTTCTTC. It translates to CASSSETGMGRQFF. Full variable domain (remainder filled in from reference TRBV5-1 and TRBJ2-1): KAGVTQTPRYLIKTRGQQVTLSCSPISGHRSVSWYQQTPGQGLQFLFEYFSETQRNKGNFPGRFSGRQFSNSRSEMNVSTLELGDSALYLCASSSETGMGRQFFGPGTRLTVL.

This chain joins TRBV7-9 and TRBJ2-3; no clear D. CDR3 length: 16 residues. Trimming left V 10 bases short and J 0 bases short, with 20 bases between. Germline-derived CDR1 and CDR2 are SEHNR and FQNEAQ (reference sequence). CDR3 region: CATPFGHLKSTDTQYF. CDR3 nucleotides: TGTGCCACCCCATTTGGGCACCTGAAGAGCACAGATACGCAGTATTTT.

The V and J genes are TRBV18 and TRBJ2-6; maybe TRBD2 (5 bases). Deletions cut 3 bases from V and 2 bases from J, with 26 bases between. This CDR3 contains 21 residues. Germline loops: CDR1 KGHSH, CDR2 LQKENI. CDR3 residues: CASSPFPLDLRGEAGANVLTF. CDR3 nucleotide sequence: TGTGCCAGCTCACCGTTTCCTTTGGATCTCCGGGGAGAGGCTGGGGCCAACGTCCTGACTTTC. Supplemented by reference TRBV18 and TRBJ2-6, the full variable domain reads NAGVMQNPRHLVRRRGQEARLRCSPMKGHSHVYWYRQLPEEGLKFMVYLQKENIIDESGMPKERFSAEFPKEGPSILRIQQVVRGDSAAYFCASSPFPLDLRGEAGANVLTFGAGSRLTVL.

The rearrangement uses TRBV6-5 and TRBJ2-7; TRBD1 matches 9 bases. The length of the CDR3 is 13 residues. V lost 5 bases and J lost 6; bases outside the gene matches: 5. The V gene's germline CDR1 is MNHEY and CDR2 SVGAGI. CDR3 DNA sequence: TGTGCCAGCAGTCGGGACAGGGTGGGCGAGCAGTACTTC. It yields the protein CASSRDRVGEQYF.

This chain connects TRBV11-2 to TRBJ2-1; 7 nucleotides agree with TRBD1. Unmatched junction bases numbered 1, after V lost 1 base and J lost 1 base. Germline CDR1 is SGHAT and CDR2 is FQNNGV. The CDR3 loop spans 15 amino acids. CDR3 in amino acids: CASSLAGQSYNEQFF. DNA for the CDR3: TGTGCCAGCAGCTTAGCGGGACAGTCCTACAATGAGCAGTTCTTC. Full variable domain (outside the CDR3, taken from reference TRBV11-2 and TRBJ2-1): EAGVAQSPRYKIIEKRQSVAFWCNPISGHATLYWYQQILGQGPKLLIQFQNNGVVDDSQLPKDRFSAERLKGVDSTLKIQPAKLEDSAVYLCASSLAGQSYNEQFFGPGTRLTVL.

The chain uses TRBV5-8 and TRBJ2-5, with unresolved D. The CDR3 consists of 13 residues. CDR1 SGHTS and CDR2 YDEGEE come from the germline V gene. Trimming shortened V by 4 bases and J by 5 bases, and 12 bases separated the two germline ends. The CDR3 DNA follows: TGTGCCAGCAGCCCTACCCGTCCTGAGACCCAGTACTTC. Its translation is CASSPTRPETQYF.

The rearrangement links TRBV6-5 to TRBJ1-2; 7 bases line up with TRBD1. The CDR3 loop spans 14 amino acids. V lost 0 bases, J lost 8 bases, and 6 bases stayed unmatched. Germline assignment: CDR1 MNHEY and CDR2 SVGAGI. The CDR3 here is CASSYSTGAGGYTF. CDR3 nucleotides: TGTGCCAGCAGTTACTCAACAGGGGCTGGAGGCTACACCTTC.

V gene TRBV18 combines with J gene TRBJ2-3; 8 bases are a match to TRBD2. Trimming took 4 bases from V and 1 from J; bases not matched to a gene: 13. Germline assignment: CDR1 KGHSH and CDR2 LQKENI. This CDR3 is built from 18 residues. For the CDR3, the DNA is TGTGCCAGCTCACGTTTCCAGAAGCGGGAGTTGGGCACAGATACGCAGTATTTT. Translation: CASSRFQKRELGTDTQYF. The full variable domain, rest sourced from reference TRBV18 and TRBJ2-3, is NAGVMQNPRHLVRRRGQEARLRCSPMKGHSHVYWYRQLPEEGLKFMVYLQKENIIDESGMPKERFSAEFPKEGPSILRIQQVVRGDSAAYFCASSRFQKRELGTDTQYFGPGTRLTVL.

The chain employs TRBV2 and TRBJ2-1, with 7 bases identical to TRBD2. Trimming at V came to 11 bases and at J to 6 bases, leaving 13 bases not matched to a gene. The CDR3 sequence is 14 residues long. The germline V gene has CDR1 SNHLY and CDR2 FYNNEI. The CDR3 loop reads CAGKRGPGINEQFF. CDR3 bases: TGTGCCGGAAAGCGGGGCCCCGGTATCAATGAGCAGTTCTTC.

The V gene is TRBV6-1, the J gene TRBJ2-5; tentative D call: TRBD2 (6 bases). V was pared by 1 base and J by 2 bases, with 11 bases between. In germline, CDR1 is MNHNS, CDR2 SASEGT. CDR3 length: 15 residues. The CDR3 region is CASSEGNGGQETQYF. The DNA for the CDR3 is TGTGCCAGCAGTGAAGGTAACGGGGGTCAAGAGACCCAGTACTTC.

The V call is TRBV4-1, the J call TRBJ2-1, with D possibly matching TRBD2 (6 bases). The CDR3 is 15 amino acids. V was shortened by 3 bases and J by 6 bases, with 15 bases between the two germline ends. Per germline, CDR1 MGHRA and CDR2 YSYEKL. The CDR3 DNA is TGCGCCAGCAGCCAGGCGGGACTGGCGACCAATGAGCAGTTCTTC. As protein: CASSQAGLATNEQFF.

The J gene is TRBJ2-3, the V gene TRBV5-6, with 10 bases matching TRBD2. Germline assignment: CDR1 SGHDT and CDR2 YYEEEE. This CDR3 is 15 amino acids long. V shed 7 bases and J 0 bases; nucleotides not matched to a gene: 5. CDR3 residues: CASLAGGYSTDTQYF. CDR3 nucleotide sequence: TGTGCCAGCTTAGCGGGAGGTTACAGCACAGATACGCAGTATTTT.

In this sample, this clone turned up once. The V and J genes are TRBV7-9 and TRBJ1-2; possibly TRBD1 for D (5 bases). Germline assignment: CDR1 SEHNR and CDR2 FQNEAQ (reference sequence). CDR3 size: 16 residues. V dropped 5 bases and J dropped 5 bases, with 21 bases sitting between them. CDR3 loop: CASSLAGGSLIYGYTF. DNA for the CDR3: TGTGCCAGCAGCCTGGCCGGGGGATCCCTTATTTATGGCTACACCTTC. Full variable domain (remainder filled in from reference TRBV7-9 and TRBJ1-2): DTGVSQNPRHKITKRGQNVTFRCDPISEHNRLYWYRQTLGQGPEFLTYFQNEAQLEKSRLLSDRFSAERPKGSFSTLEIQRTEQGDSAMYLCASSLAGGSLIYGYTFGSGTRLTVV.

The V and J genes are TRBV2 and TRBJ1-2; D not resolved. CDR3 length: 12 residues. In germline, CDR1 is SNHLY, CDR2 FYNNEI. Trimming took 7 bases from V and 2 from J, leaving 8 bases between them. CDR3: CASNYENYGYTF. CDR3 nucleotide sequence: TGTGCCAGCAATTATGAGAACTATGGCTACACCTTC.

The V call is TRBV20-1, the J call TRBJ1-2; 8 bases map to TRBD1. Germline V gene sequence: CDR1 DFQATT, CDR2 SNEGSKA (reference sequence). This CDR3 is built from 14 residues. V shed 3 bases and J 4 bases; nucleotides not matched to a gene: 7. The CDR3 region has the DNA TGCAGTGCTAGTGACGGGACAGGAGCCTATGGCTACACCTTC. As protein: CSASDGTGAYGYTF.

In its sample, this clone was seen once. The V and J genes are TRBV19 and TRBJ1-3; a weak D match, TRBD1 (5 bases). Germline CDR1 reads LNHDA; CDR2 reads SQIVND (reference sequence). V lost 5 bases and J 1 base, leaving 15 bases between the germline ends. This CDR3 is 16 amino acids long. The CDR3 nucleotides read TGTGCCAGTAGTGCCCAACAGGCTTATTCTGGAAACACCATATATTTT. Its protein is CASSAQQAYSGNTIYF.

The chain couples TRBV9 to TRBJ2-2; 15 bases fit TRBD2. The CDR3 runs 16 residues. V lost 2 bases to trimming and J lost 9 bases; unmatched junction nucleotides: 5. The V gene's germline CDR1 is SGDLS and CDR2 YYNGEE. Here the CDR3 DNA reads TGTGCCAGCAGCGTGGGACTAGCGGGAGGTCCTAGGGAGCTGTTTTTT. Translating gives CASSVGLAGGPRELFF.

CDR3 DNA sequence: TGCAGCGTTCTTCCCACAGGGAACACTGAAGCTTTCTTT. Its protein product is CSVLPTGNTEAFF. The rearrangement links TRBV29-1 to TRBJ1-1, with D possibly TRBD1 on 5 matching bases. This CDR3 region has 13 residues. Germline values: CDR1 SQVTM, CDR2 ANQGSEA. V lost 5 bases and J 1 base, leaving 11 bases between the germline ends.

The V gene is TRBV6-6, the J gene TRBJ2-7, with D possibly matching TRBD2 (6 bases). Trimming left V 4 bases short and J 0 bases short, with 7 bases between. The CDR3 sequence is 13 residues long. Germline lookup yields CDR1 MNHNY and CDR2 SVGAGI (reference sequence). CDR3 protein: CASSFGSSYEQYV. CDR3 bases: TGTGCCAGCAGTTTCGGGAGCTCCTACGAGCAGTACGTC.

The chain recombines TRBV19 with TRBJ2-3; 9 bases match TRBD2. The junction had 12 bases not matched to a gene; V was cut back by 5 bases and J by 3 bases. Germline CDR1 reads LNHDA; CDR2 reads SQIVND (reference sequence). The CDR3 is made up of 17 amino acids. In DNA, the CDR3 is TGTGCCAGTAGTTCCCCCTCCGGGCTAGCGGGAACAGATACGCAGTATTTT. It specifies CASSSPSGLAGTDTQYF.

This clone was seen once. This chain joins TRBV3-1 (or the pseudogene TRBV3-2) and TRBJ2-7; maybe TRBD1 (6 bases). The CDR3 loop spans 11 amino acids. The germline V and J ends were trimmed by 4 bases and 7 bases, with 8 bases remaining between them. The germline V gene has CDR1 LGHDT and CDR2 YNNKEL (reference sequence). This CDR3 is CASSLDREQYF. The CDR3 DNA reads as TGTGCCAGCAGCCTTGACAGGGAGCAGTACTTC.